This T cell receptor beta chain is from a study of cytomegalovirus exposure and HLA in healthy donors. Use of 60 Vbeta and 13 Jbeta primers characterized the PCR. Profiled with immunoSEQ multiplex PCR; TCRdb holds only in-frame clones, not every one. The table lists 130,000 or so clones, 60% to 80% of them singletons. Between the trimmed V and J ends, which lost 0 bases and 9 bases, there was a span of 8 bases. Germline V gives CDR1 ENHRY, CDR2 SYGVKD. The CDR3 has 12 residues. Turning to this clone: The antigen is unknown.

Each donor was nominally healthy when sampled (though unrecorded immune exposures were likely). Study-level points and caveats: Presence/absence analyses took donor sequencing depth as roughly uniform. HLA restriction was apparent for most CMV-associated TCR beta chains in a later analysis. A few CMV-associated chains were confirmed in vitro to be specific for CMV antigens.

The rearrangement joins TRBV10-3 to TRBJ1-1; perhaps TRBD1 as D (5 bases). The specimen sequenced was PBMCs. The receptor was derived from a female donor in good health and CMV-seronegative. CDR3 sequence: CAISESRQQAFF. In DNA form, the CDR3 reads TGTGCCATCAGTGAGTCGAGACAGCAAGCTTTCTTT.